The entry that follows covers one T cell receptor beta chain sequence. The data were obtained in a study of blood T cell repertoires in COVID-19. Study in general: Spain, Italy and the United States supplied samples that represented acute and convalescent COVID-19. In each case, the material was cDNA or gDNA derived from T cells, B-cell-depleted T cells, or PBMCs.

Trimming left V 4 bases short and J 0 bases short, with 11 bases between. This CDR3 spans 15 amino acids. CDR1 and CDR2 from the germline V gene are MNHNY and SVGAGI (reference sequence). In the authors' workflow: Amplified reference gene primers provided the basis for estimating nucleated cell counts. This table comes from immunoSEQ multiplex PCR, and its TCRdb copy is limited to in-frame clones, with some not included. For V, J and clone size, that table is used; D and trimming come from the DNA. The table records about 66,000 clones, around 84% of them present only once. The chain joins TRBV6-6 to TRBJ2-3; D perhaps matches TRBD1 (6 bases). Sequencing input: peripheral blood. The TCR sequence derives from a man aged 45-65 years with active COVID-19. CDR3 protein: CASSSGQISTDTQYF. Here the CDR3 DNA reads TGTGCCAGCAGTTCCGGACAGATTAGCACAGATACGCAGTATTTT.